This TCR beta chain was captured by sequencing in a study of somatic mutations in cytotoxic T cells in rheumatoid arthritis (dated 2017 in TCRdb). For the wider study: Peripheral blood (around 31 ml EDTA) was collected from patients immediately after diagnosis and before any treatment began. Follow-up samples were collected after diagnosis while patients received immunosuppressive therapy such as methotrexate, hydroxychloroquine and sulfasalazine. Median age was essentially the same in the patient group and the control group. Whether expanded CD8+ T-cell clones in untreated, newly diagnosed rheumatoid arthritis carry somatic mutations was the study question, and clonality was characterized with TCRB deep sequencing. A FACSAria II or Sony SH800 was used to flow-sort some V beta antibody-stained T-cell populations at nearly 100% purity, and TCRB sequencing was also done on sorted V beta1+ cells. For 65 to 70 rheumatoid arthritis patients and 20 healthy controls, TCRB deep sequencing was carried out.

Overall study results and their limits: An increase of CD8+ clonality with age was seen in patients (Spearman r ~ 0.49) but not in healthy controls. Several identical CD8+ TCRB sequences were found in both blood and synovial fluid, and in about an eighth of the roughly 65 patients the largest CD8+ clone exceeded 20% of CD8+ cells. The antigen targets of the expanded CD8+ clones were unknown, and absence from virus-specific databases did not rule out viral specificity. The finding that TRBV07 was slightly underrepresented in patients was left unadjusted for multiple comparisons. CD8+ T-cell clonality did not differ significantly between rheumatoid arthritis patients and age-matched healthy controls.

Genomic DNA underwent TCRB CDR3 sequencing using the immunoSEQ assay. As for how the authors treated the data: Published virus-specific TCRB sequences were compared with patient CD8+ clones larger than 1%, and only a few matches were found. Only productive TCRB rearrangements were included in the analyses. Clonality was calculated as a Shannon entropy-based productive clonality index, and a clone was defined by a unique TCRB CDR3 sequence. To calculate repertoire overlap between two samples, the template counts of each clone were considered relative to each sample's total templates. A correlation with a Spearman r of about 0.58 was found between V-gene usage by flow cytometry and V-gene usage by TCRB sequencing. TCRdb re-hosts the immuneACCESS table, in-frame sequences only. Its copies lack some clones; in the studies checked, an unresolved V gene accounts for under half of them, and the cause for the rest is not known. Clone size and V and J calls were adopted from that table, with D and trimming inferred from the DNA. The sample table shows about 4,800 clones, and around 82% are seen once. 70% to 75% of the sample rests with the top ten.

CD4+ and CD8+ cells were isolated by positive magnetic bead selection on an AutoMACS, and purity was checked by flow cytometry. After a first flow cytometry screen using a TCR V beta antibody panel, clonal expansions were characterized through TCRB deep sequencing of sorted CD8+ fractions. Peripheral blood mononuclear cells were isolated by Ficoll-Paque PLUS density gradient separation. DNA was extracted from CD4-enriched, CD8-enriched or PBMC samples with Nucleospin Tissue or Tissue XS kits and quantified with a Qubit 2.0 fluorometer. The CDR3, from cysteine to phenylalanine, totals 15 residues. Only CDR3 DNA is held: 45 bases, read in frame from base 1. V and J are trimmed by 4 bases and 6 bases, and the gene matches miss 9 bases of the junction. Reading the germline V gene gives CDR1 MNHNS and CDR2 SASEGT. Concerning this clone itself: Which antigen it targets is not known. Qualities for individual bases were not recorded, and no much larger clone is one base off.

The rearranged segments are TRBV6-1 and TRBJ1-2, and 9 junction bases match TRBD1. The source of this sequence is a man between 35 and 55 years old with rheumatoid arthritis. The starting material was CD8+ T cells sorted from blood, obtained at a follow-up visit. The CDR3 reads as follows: CASSGYTGGWDGYTF. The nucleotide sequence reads TGTGCCAGCAGTGGATATACAGGGGGCTGGGATGGCTACACCTTC.